The 15 T cell receptor beta chains in this list originate from one sample, sequenced in a study of blood T cell repertoires in COVID-19. Sequencing used immunoSEQ multiplex PCR; TCRdb keeps in-frame clones, though not all of them. The sample lists about 190,000 clones; 75% to 95% were seen once. Specimen: peripheral blood. The origin of the receptors is a man aged 50 to 60 with acute or convalescent COVID-19.

The CDR3 loop reads CTSVWATGRQPQHF. CDR3 DNA: TGCACCAGCGTCTGGGCTACAGGGCGCCAGCCCCAGCATTTT. The rearrangement joins TRBV1 to TRBJ1-5; the table's D call TRBD1 went unverified against the DNA. TRBV1 is reported as a pseudogene. The CDR3 is made up of 14 amino acids.

CDR3 loop: CASSAGELAKNIQYF. As DNA, the CDR3 is TGTGCCAGCAGTGCGGGAGAGCTAGCCAAAAACATTCAGTACTTC. The chain joins TRBV2 to TRBJ2-4; possibly TRBD2 for D (6 bases). Per germline, CDR1 SNHLY and CDR2 FYNNEI. The V and J ends lost 4 bases and 0 bases respectively, with 10 bases between them. CDR3 length equals 15 residues.

The chain uses TRBV19 and TRBJ2-1; 7 bases agree with TRBD2. After removal of 6 bases from V and 0 bases from J, the junction contained 8 bases not matched to a gene. Germline CDR1 reads LNHDA; CDR2 reads SQIVND (reference sequence). This CDR3 is 16 amino acids long. The CDR3 bases are TGTGCCAGTAGGGACTCACTAGCGAGCTCCTACAATGAGCAGTTCTTC. It codes for CASRDSLASSYNEQFF. Full variable domain (remainder filled in from reference TRBV19 and TRBJ2-1): DGGITQSPKYLFRKEGQNVTLSCEQNLNHDAMYWYRQDPGQGLRLIYYSQIVNDFQKGDIAEGYSVSREKKESFPLTVTSAQKNPTAFYLCASRDSLASSYNEQFFGPGTRLTVL.

In its sample, this clone was seen a few times. V usage is TRBV2 and J usage is TRBJ2-7; D might be TRBD2 (6 bases). The length of the CDR3 is 12 residues. Germline CDR1 and CDR2: SNHLY and FYNNEI. The V gene lost 7 bases and the J gene lost 4 bases, with 11 bases spanning the gap. The CDR3 bases are TGTGCCAGCATAAAACTAGCTTACGAGCAGTACTTC. Its protein product is CASIKLAYEQYF.

The V call is TRBV7-2, the J call TRBJ2-7; D is unresolved. The CDR3 loop spans 15 amino acids. V shed 1 base and J shed 0 bases, with 10 bases lying between them. Germline-derived CDR1 and CDR2 are SGHTA and FQGNSA. The CDR3 bases are TGTGCCAGCAGCTTAGATCGGTCTCTCTCCTACGAGCAGTACTTC. Translation: CASSLDRSLSYEQYF.

Details on this clone: Other nucleotide sequences from this sample produce the same CDR3. V gene TRBV5-1 combines with J gene TRBJ2-5; 8 bases line up with TRBD1. Germline CDR1 and CDR2: SGHRS and YFSETQ. The V segment lost 2 bases and the J segment 4 bases; nucleotides outside the gene matches: 4. The CDR3 extends over 14 amino acids. CDR3 coding DNA: TGCGCCAGCAGCTTAGGACAGGGACGAGAGACCCAGTACTTC. Translation gives CASSLGQGRETQYF.

The chain combines TRBV4-1 with TRBJ1-4, with a tentative D call TRBD1 (6 bases). Germline loops: CDR1 MGHRA, CDR2 YSYEKL. The CDR3 extends over 19 amino acids. Trimming shortened V by 4 bases and J by 0 bases, and 21 bases separated the two germline ends. CDR3 sequence reads: CASSLGDNRVPATNEKLFF. The DNA of the CDR3 is TGCGCCAGCAGCCTAGGAGATAACAGGGTTCCTGCAACTAATGAAAAACTGTTTTTT.

V is TRBV24-1 and J is TRBJ1-5; no clear D. Germline CDR1 is KGHDR and CDR2 is SFDVKD. The CDR3 runs to 14 residues. Between the trimmed V and J ends, which lost 5 bases and 0 bases, there was a span of 7 bases. Written as DNA, the CDR3 is TGTGCCACCAGTGGAACAGTTAGCAATCAGCCCCAGCATTTT. Its translation is CATSGTVSNQPQHF.

The gene calls are TRBV29-1 and TRBJ2-5; 8 bases match TRBD2. Germline loops: CDR1 SQVTM, CDR2 ANQGSEA. The trim removed 4 bases at V and 5 bases at J, leaving 3 bases unmatched. The CDR3 has 12 residues. The CDR3 DNA reads TGCAGCGTTGTCCGGGGGGGTGAGACCCAGTACTTC. It is translated as CSVVRGGETQYF. Supplemented by reference TRBV29-1 and TRBJ2-5, the full variable domain reads SAVISQKPSRDICQRGTSLTIQCQVDSQVTMMFWYRQQPGQSLTLIATANQGSEATYESGFVIDKFPISRPNLTFSTLTVSNMSPEDSSIYLCSVVRGGETQYFGPGTRLLVL.

V and J are TRBV7-2 and TRBJ1-2; 10 bases line up with TRBD1. After removal of 6 bases from V and 4 bases from J, the junction contained 5 bases not matched to a gene. Per germline, CDR1 SGHTA and CDR2 FQGNSA. CDR3 length equals 14 residues. The CDR3 coding sequence is TGTGCCAGCAGGCCGACAGGGGGCCGCTATGGCTACACCTTC. Its translation: CASRPTGGRYGYTF.

V gene TRBV6-5 combines with J gene TRBJ2-5, with unresolved D. V shed 6 bases and J shed 1 base, with 12 bases lying between them. Germline CDR1 reads MNHEY; CDR2 reads SVGAGI. The CDR3 runs 14 residues. CDR3 sequence (DNA): TGTGCCAGCAGCCGGAGAGAAGGCCAAGAGACCCAGTACTTC. It is translated as CASSRREGQETQYF.

This clone was found once. This CDR3 reads CASSYSKTGPEKLFF. DNA for the CDR3: TGTGCCAGCAGTTACTCGAAAACAGGGCCTGAAAAACTGTTTTTT. V gene TRBV6-5 combines with J gene TRBJ1-4, with D possibly matching TRBD1 (6 bases). The germline V gene has CDR1 MNHEY and CDR2 SVGAGI. This CDR3 has 15 amino acids. The V gene lost 0 bases and the J gene lost 7 bases, with 12 bases spanning the gap.

CDR3: CASTLTTGTREAFF. The DNA of the CDR3 is TGTGCCAGCACATTGACGACAGGCACCCGGGAAGCTTTCTTT. The chain uses TRBV6-6 and TRBJ1-1; tentatively, D is TRBD1 (6 bases). The V and J ends lost 7 bases and 8 bases respectively, with 20 bases between them. Germline-derived CDR1 and CDR2 are MNHNY and SVGAGI (reference sequence). The CDR3 runs to 14 residues.

The chain uses TRBV2 and TRBJ1-5; D remains unclear. This CDR3 has 14 residues. V lost 3 bases, J lost 5 bases, and 11 bases lay in between. The germline V gene encodes CDR1 SNHLY and CDR2 FYNNEI. CDR3 coding DNA: TGTGCCAGCAGTGATGGGCCAGGCGATCAGCCCCAGCATTTT. The encoded protein is CASSDGPGDQPQHF.

The rearrangement links TRBV10-1 to TRBJ2-2, with D unresolved. The CDR3 is 13 residues long. The germline CDR1 and CDR2 sequences are WNHNN and SYGVQD (reference sequence). Trimming cost V 4 bases and J 5 bases, with 8 bases left between them. CDR3 coding DNA: TGCGCCAGCAGTGCGACTGGTACCGGGGAGCTGTTTTTT. It is translated as CASSATGTGELFF.